This is a list of T cell receptor beta chains from one sample in a study of CD8 T cells in Susac syndrome. TCRdb redid the calling of the immunoSEQ multiplex PCR reads with MiXCR, one entry per CDR3 protein. This sample has about 180,000 distinct CDR3 sequences; around 94% occur once, and the top ten carry more than 0.08%. Sample: CD4+ T cells from PBMCs. The source is a human donor with Susac syndrome. CDR3s include the opening cysteine and the closing phenylalanine or tryptophan. The order of the fields is J gene, clone size, D gene, V gene, CDR3 protein, CDR3 DNA. D genes are given only for firm matches. Clone size, where shown, is once, few, many, or a class for clones that have expanded.

J gene: TRBJ1-5
clone size: .
D gene: .
V gene: TRBV12-3/TRBV12-4
CDR3 protein: CASSQIVLGGQPQHF
CDR3 DNA: TGTGCCAGCAGTCAAATTGTCTTAGGGGGTCAGCCCCAGCATTTT

J gene: TRBJ2-3
clone size: .
D gene: .
V gene: TRBV28
CDR3 protein: CASSSVSDTQYF
CDR3 DNA: TGTGCCAGCAGTTCAGTATCAGATACGCAGTATTTT

J gene: TRBJ2-2
clone size: .
D gene: TRBD1
V gene: TRBV25-1
CDR3 protein: CASNEGSGQGFTGELFF
CDR3 DNA: TGTGCCAGCAACGAGGGATCCGGACAGGGATTCACCGGGGAGCTGTTTTTT

J gene: TRBJ1-1
clone size: .
D gene: TRBD1
V gene: TRBV29-1
CDR3 protein: CSVEVQGRNTEAFF
CDR3 DNA: TGCAGCGTTGAAGTACAGGGGAGGAACACTGAAGCTTTCTTT

J gene: TRBJ2-2
clone size: .
D gene: .
V gene: TRBV29-1
CDR3 protein: CSVRTEADTGELFF
CDR3 DNA: TGCAGCGTCCGAACGGAGGCAGACACCGGGGAGCTGTTTTTT

J gene: TRBJ1-1
clone size: .
D gene: .
V gene: TRBV18
CDR3 protein: CASSPGTSTGSTEAFF
CDR3 DNA: TGTGCCAGCTCACCAGGGACAAGTACGGGGAGCACTGAAGCTTTCTTT

J gene: TRBJ2-1
clone size: .
D gene: TRBD1
V gene: TRBV2
CDR3 protein: CACAGQGVVDEQFF
CDR3 DNA: TGTGCCTGCGCCGGACAGGGGGTGGTCGATGAGCAGTTCTTC

J gene: TRBJ1-2
clone size: .
D gene: .
V gene: TRBV2
CDR3 protein: CASSEGQANLGYTF
CDR3 DNA: TGTGCCAGCAGTGAAGGGCAGGCGAACCTGGGCTACACCTTC

J gene: TRBJ1-2
clone size: .
D gene: .
V gene: TRBV24-1
CDR3 protein: CATSDHSRRYGYTF
CDR3 DNA: TGTGCCACCAGTGATCACAGCCGGAGGTATGGCTACACCTTC

J gene: TRBJ2-5
clone size: .
D gene: .
V gene: TRBV10-3
CDR3 protein: CAIRAGPAVPQYF
CDR3 DNA: TGTGCCATCAGGGCAGGGCCTGCGGTGCCCCAGTACTTC

J gene: TRBJ2-7
clone size: .
D gene: TRBD2
V gene: TRBV6-1
CDR3 protein: CASSLGLAGVNEQYF
CDR3 DNA: TGTGCCAGCAGTTTGGGACTAGCGGGAGTTAACGAGCAGTACTTC

J gene: TRBJ2-3
clone size: .
D gene: .
V gene: TRBV9
CDR3 protein: CASSVGTITDTQYF
CDR3 DNA: TGTGCCAGCAGCGTGGGAACTATCACAGATACGCAGTATTTT

J gene: TRBJ2-5
clone size: .
D gene: .
V gene: TRBV4-1
CDR3 protein: CASSQSPMDTETQYF
CDR3 DNA: TGCGCCAGCAGCCAATCCCCGATGGACACCGAGACCCAGTACTTC

J gene: TRBJ1-4
clone size: .
D gene: .
V gene: TRBV2
CDR3 protein: CASRTAWDEKLFF
CDR3 DNA: TGTGCCAGCAGGACGGCCTGGGATGAAAAACTGTTTTTT

J gene: TRBJ2-5
clone size: few
D gene: TRBD1
V gene: TRBV11-2
CDR3 protein: CASSGQAFVRYF
CDR3 DNA: TGTGCCAGCAGTGGACAGGCGTTCGTGAGGTACTTC

J gene: TRBJ2-3
clone size: once
D gene: TRBD1
V gene: TRBV4-3
CDR3 protein: CASSQDGQGADTQYF
CDR3 DNA: TGCGCCAGCAGCCAAGATGGGCAGGGGGCAGATACGCAGTATTTT

J gene: TRBJ2-1
clone size: .
D gene: .
V gene: TRBV11-2
CDR3 protein: CASSPIGGVGYNEQFF
CDR3 DNA: TGTGCCAGCAGCCCAATAGGGGGGGTAGGCTACAATGAGCAGTTCTTC

J gene: TRBJ1-2
clone size: .
D gene: .
V gene: TRBV3-1
CDR3 protein: CASSQEGKGHSF
CDR3 DNA: TGTGCCAGCAGCCAAGAGGGAAAGGGTCACAGCTTC

J gene: TRBJ1-5
clone size: .
D gene: TRBD1
V gene: TRBV19
CDR3 protein: CASNEGAHQPQHF
CDR3 DNA: TGTGCCAGTAATGAGGGGGCCCATCAGCCCCAGCATTTT

J gene: TRBJ1-6
clone size: .
D gene: .
V gene: TRBV19
CDR3 protein: CASSSSTGSDSPLHF
CDR3 DNA: TGTGCCAGTAGCTCCTCCACAGGGTCAGACTCACCCCTCCACTTT